This T cell receptor (beta chain) was observed in a study of shared clonotypes between healthy human individuals. General observations from the study: Naive subsets generally exceeded memory subsets in estimated richness.

With 3 bases removed from V and 5 bases from J, the gap between germline ends came to 10 bases. Per germline, CDR1 MGHDK and CDR2 SYGVNS. The CDR3 loop spans 13 amino acids. Regarding this clone: Its antigen is still unknown. The same CDR3 arises from other DNA sequences in this sample as well.

Repertoires were generated with immunoSEQ multiplex PCR, while TCRdb's copy carries only in-frame clones and drops some. The table records about 2 million clones, around 95% of them present only once. Specimen: naive CD4+ T cells sorted from blood. Subset reported: CD45RA+ positively selected. The J gene is TRBJ2-5, the V gene TRBV25-1; D remains ambiguous. The clonotype was recovered from a man between 18 and 35 years old in good health. CDR3 sequence: CASSDWGRETQYF. As DNA, the CDR3 is TGTGCCAGCAGTGACTGGGGAAGGGAGACCCAGTACTTC.